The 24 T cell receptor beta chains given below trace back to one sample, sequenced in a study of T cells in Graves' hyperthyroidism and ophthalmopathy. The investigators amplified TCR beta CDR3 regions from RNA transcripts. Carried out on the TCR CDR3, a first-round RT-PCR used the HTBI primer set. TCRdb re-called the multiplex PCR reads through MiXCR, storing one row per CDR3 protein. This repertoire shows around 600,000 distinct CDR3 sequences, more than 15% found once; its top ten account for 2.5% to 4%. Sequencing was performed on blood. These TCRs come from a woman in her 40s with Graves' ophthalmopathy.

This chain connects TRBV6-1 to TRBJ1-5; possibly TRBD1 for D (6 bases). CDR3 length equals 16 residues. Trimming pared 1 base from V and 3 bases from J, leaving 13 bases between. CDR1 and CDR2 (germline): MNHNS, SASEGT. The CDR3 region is CASSEVGGGANQPQHF. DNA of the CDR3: TGTGCCAGCAGTGAAGTCGGGGGGGGGGCCAATCAGCCCCAGCATTTT.

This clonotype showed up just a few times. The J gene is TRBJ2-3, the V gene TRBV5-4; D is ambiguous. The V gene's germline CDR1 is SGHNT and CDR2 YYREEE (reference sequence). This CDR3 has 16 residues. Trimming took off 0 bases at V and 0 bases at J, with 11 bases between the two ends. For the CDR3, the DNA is TGTGCCAGCAGCTTGGCAACAACTTCTAGCACAGATACGCAGTATTTT. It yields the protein CASSLATTSSTDTQYF.

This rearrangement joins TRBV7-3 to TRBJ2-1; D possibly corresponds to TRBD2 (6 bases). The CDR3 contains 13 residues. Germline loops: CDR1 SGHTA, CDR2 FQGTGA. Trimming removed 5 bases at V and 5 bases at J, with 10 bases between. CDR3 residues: CASSPTGDNEQFF. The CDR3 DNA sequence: TGTGCCAGCAGCCCAACGGGGGACAATGAGCAGTTCTTC.

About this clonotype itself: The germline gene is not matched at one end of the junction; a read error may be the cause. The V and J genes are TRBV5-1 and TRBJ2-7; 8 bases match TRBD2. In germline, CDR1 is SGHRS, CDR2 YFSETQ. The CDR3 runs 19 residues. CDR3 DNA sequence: TGCGCCAGCAGCTCAACCCCCCCAGGCGCGGGAGGAAACACCTACGGGCAGTACTTC. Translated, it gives CASSSTPPGAGGNTYGQYF.

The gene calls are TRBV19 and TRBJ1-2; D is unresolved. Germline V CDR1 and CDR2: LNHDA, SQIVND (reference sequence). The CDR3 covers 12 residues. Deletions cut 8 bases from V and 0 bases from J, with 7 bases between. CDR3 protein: CASGRPNYGYTF. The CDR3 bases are TGTGCCAGTGGACGGCCTAACTATGGCTACACCTTC.

The CDR3 nucleotides are TGTGCCAGCAGCCAGACGGTTCCCGGCGGGGAGCTGTTTTTT. Translated, it gives CASSQTVPGGELFF. The chain joins TRBV3-1 to TRBJ2-2; D unresolved. This CDR3 is 14 amino acids long. In germline, CDR1 is LGHDT, CDR2 YNNKEL (reference sequence). V lost 3 bases, J lost 7 bases, and 12 bases lay in between.

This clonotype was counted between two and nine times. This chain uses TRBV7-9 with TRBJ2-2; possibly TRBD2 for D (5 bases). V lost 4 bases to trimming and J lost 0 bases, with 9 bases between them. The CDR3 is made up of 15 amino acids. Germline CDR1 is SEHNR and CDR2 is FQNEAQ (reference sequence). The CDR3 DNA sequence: TGTGCCAGCAGCTCCCCGGGGTCGAACACCGGGGAGCTGTTTTTT. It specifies CASSSPGSNTGELFF.

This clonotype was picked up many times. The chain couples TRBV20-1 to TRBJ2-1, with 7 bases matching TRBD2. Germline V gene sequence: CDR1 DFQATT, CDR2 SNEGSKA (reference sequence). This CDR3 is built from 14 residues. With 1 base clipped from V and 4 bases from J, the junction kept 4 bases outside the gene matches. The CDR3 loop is CSARGGGPYNEQFF. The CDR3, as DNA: TGCAGTGCTAGAGGGGGAGGGCCGTACAATGAGCAGTTCTTC.

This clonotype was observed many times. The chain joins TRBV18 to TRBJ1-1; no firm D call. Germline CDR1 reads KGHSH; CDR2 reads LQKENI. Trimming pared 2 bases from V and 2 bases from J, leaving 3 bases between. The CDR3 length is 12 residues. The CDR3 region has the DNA TGTGCCAGCTCACCATACAACACTGAAGCTTTCTTT. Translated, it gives CASSPYNTEAFF.

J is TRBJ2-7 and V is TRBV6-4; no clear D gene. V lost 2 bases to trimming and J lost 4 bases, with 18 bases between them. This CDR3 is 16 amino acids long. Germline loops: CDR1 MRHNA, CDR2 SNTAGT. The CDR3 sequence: CASSDGPEPNRYEQYF. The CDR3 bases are TGTGCCAGCAGTGACGGTCCGGAGCCCAACCGTTACGAGCAGTACTTC.

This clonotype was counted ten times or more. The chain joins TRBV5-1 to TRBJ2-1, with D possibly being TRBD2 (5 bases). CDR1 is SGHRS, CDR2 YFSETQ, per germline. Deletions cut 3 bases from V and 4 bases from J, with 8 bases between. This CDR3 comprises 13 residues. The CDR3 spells CASSSRGYNEQFF. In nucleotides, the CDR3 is TGCGCCAGCAGCTCCCGGGGATACAATGAGCAGTTCTTC.

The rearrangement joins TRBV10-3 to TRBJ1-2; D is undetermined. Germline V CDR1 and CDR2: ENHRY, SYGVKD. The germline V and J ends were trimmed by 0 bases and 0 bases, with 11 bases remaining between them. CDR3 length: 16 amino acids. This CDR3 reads CAISESLSKTNYGYTF. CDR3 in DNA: TGTGCCATCAGTGAGTCGTTAAGTAAAACTAACTATGGCTACACCTTC.

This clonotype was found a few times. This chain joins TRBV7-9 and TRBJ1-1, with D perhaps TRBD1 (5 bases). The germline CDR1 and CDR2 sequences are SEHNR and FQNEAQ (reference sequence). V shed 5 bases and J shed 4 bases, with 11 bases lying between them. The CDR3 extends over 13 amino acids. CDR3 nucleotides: TGTGCCAGCAGCCGGGACGCTCTCACTGAAGCTTTCTTT. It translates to CASSRDALTEAFF.

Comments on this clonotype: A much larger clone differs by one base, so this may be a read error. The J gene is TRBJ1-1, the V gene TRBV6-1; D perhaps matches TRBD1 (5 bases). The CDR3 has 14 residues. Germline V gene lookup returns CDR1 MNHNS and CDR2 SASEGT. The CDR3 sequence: CASRVMGTDTGAFF. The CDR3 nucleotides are TGTGCCAGCAGGGTAATGGGCACGGACACTGGAGCTTTCTTT.

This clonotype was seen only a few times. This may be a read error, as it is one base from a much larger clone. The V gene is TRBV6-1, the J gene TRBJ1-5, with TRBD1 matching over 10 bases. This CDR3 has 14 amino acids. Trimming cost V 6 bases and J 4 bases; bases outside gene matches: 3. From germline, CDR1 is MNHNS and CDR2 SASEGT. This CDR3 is CASRAGQGNQPQHF. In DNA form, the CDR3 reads TGTGCCAGCAGAGCGGGACAGGGGAATCAGCCCCAGCATTTT.

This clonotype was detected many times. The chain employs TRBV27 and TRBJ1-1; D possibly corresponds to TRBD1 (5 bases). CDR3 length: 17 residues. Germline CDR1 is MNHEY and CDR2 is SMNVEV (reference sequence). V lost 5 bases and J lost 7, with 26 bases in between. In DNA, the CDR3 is TGTGCCAGCAGTGCGAACCCGGGACCGAGGGGTCGGATTGAAGCTTTCTTT. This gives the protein CASSANPGPRGRIEAFF.

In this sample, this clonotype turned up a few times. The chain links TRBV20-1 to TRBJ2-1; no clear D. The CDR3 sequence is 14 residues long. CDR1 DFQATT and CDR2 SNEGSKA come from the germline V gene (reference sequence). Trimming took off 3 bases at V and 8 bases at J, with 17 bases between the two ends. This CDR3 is CSARSRPFVDEQFF. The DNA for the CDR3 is TGCAGTGCTAGGTCGCGCCCCTTCGTGGATGAGCAGTTCTTC.

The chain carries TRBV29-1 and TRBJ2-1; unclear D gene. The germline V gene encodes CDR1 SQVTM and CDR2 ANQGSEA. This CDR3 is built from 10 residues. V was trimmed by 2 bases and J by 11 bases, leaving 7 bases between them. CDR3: CSVELEKQFF. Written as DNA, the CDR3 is TGCAGCGTTGAACTGGAGAAGCAGTTCTTC.

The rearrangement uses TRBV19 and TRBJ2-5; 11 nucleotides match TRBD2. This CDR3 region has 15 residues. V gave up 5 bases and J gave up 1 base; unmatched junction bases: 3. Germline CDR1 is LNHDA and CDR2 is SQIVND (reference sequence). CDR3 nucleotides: TGTGCCAGTAGTCGGACTAGCGGGTTCCAAGAGACCCAGTACTTC. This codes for CASSRTSGFQETQYF.

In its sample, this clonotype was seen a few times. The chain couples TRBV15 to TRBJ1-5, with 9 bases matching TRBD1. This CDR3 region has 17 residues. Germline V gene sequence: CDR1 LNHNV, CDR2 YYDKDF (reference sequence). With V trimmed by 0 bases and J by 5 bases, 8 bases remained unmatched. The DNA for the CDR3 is TGTGCCACCAGCAGAGATCCGGGACAGGGTTTGGATCAGCCCCAGCATTTT. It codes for CATSRDPGQGLDQPQHF. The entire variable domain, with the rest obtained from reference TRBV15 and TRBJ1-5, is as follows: DAMVIQNPRYQVTQFGKPVTLSCSQTLNHNVMYWYQQKSSQAPKLLFHYYDKDFNNEADTPDNFQSRRPNTSFCFLDIRSPGLGDTAMYLCATSRDPGQGLDQPQHFGDGTRLSIL.

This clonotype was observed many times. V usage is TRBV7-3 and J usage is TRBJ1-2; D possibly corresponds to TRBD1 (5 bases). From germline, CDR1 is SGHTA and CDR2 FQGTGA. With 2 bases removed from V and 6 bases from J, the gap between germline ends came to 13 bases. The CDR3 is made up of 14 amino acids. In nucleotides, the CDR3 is TGTGCCAGCAGCTTAGGTGCGGGGCGCGATGGCTACACCTTC. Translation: CASSLGAGRDGYTF. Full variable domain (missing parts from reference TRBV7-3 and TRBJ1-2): GAGVSQTPSNKVTEKGKYVELRCDPISGHTALYWYRQSLGQGPEFLIYFQGTGAADDSGLPNDRFFAVRPEGSVSTLKIQRTERGDSAVYLCASSLGAGRDGYTFGSGTRLTVV.

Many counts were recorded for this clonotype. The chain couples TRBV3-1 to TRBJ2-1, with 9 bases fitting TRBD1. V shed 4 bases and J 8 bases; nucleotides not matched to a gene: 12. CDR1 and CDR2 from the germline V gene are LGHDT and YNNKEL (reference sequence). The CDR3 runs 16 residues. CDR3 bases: TGTGCCAGCAGCCTCACTCCGGGACAGGGCGGATATGAGCAGTTCTTC. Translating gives CASSLTPGQGGYEQFF.

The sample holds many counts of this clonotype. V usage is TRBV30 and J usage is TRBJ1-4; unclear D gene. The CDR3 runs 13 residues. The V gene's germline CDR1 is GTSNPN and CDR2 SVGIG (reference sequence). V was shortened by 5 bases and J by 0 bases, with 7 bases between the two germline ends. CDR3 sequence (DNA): TGTGCCTGGGGGGATGCAACTAATGAAAAACTGTTTTTT. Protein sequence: CAWGDATNEKLFF.

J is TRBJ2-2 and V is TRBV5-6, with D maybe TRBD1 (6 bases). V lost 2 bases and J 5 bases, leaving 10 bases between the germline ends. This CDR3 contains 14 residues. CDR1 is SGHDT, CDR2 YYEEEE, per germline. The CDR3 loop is CASSFNRETGELFF. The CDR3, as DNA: TGTGCCAGCAGCTTCAACAGGGAAACCGGGGAGCTGTTTTTT.